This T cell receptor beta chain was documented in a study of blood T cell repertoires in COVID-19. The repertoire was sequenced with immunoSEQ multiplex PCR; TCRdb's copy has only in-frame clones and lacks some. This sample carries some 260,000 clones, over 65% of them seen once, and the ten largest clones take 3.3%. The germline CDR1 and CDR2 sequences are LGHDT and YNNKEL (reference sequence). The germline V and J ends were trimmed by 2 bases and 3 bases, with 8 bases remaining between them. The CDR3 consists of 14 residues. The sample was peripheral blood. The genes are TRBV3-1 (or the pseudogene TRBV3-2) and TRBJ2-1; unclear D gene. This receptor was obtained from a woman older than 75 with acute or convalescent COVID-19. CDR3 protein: CASSQLVSYNEQFF. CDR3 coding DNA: TGTGCCAGCAGCCAACTAGTTAGCTACAATGAGCAGTTCTTC.